A selection of T cell receptor beta chains follows, all from one sample in a study of blood T cell repertoires in COVID-19. Only in-frame clones appear in the TCRdb table, and some are missing; sequencing was by immunoSEQ multiplex PCR. The table records around 50,000 clones, just over 85% of them present only once. Material for sequencing was peripheral blood. Receptors were obtained from a woman of 80 years or more with acute or convalescent COVID-19. The CDR3 runs from the conserved cysteine through the conserved F or W. The order of the fields is V gene, D gene, J gene, clone size, CDR3 protein, CDR3 DNA. D genes are given only for firm matches. Some rows mark clone size as missing; the rest say once, few, many or name a class of expanded clone.

v_call: TRBV20-1; d_call: TRBD2; j_call: TRBJ2-5; clone_size: NA; cdr3_aa: CSASSSGGRQETQYF; cdr3_nt: TGCAGTGCTAGTTCCAGCGGGGGACGCCAAGAGACCCAGTACTTC
v_call: TRBV18; d_call: TRBD1; j_call: TRBJ1-1; clone_size: few; cdr3_aa: CASSPTGTGLTEAFF; cdr3_nt: TGTGCCAGCTCACCAACCGGGACAGGGCTAACTGAAGCTTTCTTT
v_call: TRBV6-2/TRBV6-3; d_call: NA; j_call: TRBJ1-4; clone_size: NA; cdr3_aa: CASSLTGAEGEKLFF; cdr3_nt: TGTGCCAGCAGTCTTACAGGCGCGGAAGGTGAAAAACTGTTTTTT
v_call: TRBV10-3; d_call: TRBD1; j_call: TRBJ2-7; clone_size: NA; cdr3_aa: CAISLVGQASRYEQYF; cdr3_nt: TGTGCCATCAGCCTTGTTGGACAGGCATCAAGGTACGAGCAGTACTTC
v_call: TRBV19; d_call: TRBD2; j_call: TRBJ2-3; clone_size: NA; cdr3_aa: CASSIVAGGTDTQYF; cdr3_nt: TGTGCCAGTAGTATAGTCGCGGGGGGGACAGATACGCAGTATTTT
v_call: TRBV4-2; d_call: TRBD1; j_call: TRBJ1-3; clone_size: once; cdr3_aa: CASSQGDRGISGNTIYF; cdr3_nt: TGTGCCAGCAGCCAAGGGGACAGGGGCATCTCTGGAAACACCATATATTTT
v_call: TRBV5-1; d_call: NA; j_call: TRBJ1-1; clone_size: once; cdr3_aa: CASSSYTRSEAFF; cdr3_nt: TGCGCCAGCAGCTCATATACTCGCTCTGAAGCTTTCTTT
v_call: TRBV3-1/TRBV3-2; d_call: NA; j_call: TRBJ1-1; clone_size: NA; cdr3_aa: CASSQALLNTEAFF; cdr3_nt: TGTGCCAGCAGCCAAGCCCTATTGAACACTGAAGCTTTCTTT
v_call: TRBV6-5; d_call: TRBD2; j_call: TRBJ2-7; clone_size: NA; cdr3_aa: CASSYRPAGDTYEQYF; cdr3_nt: TGTGCCAGCAGTTACCGACCGGCGGGAGATACCTACGAGCAGTACTTC
v_call: TRBV11-2; d_call: TRBD2; j_call: TRBJ2-7; clone_size: once; cdr3_aa: CASSSGLAGASYEQYF; cdr3_nt: TGTGCCAGCAGCTCTGGACTAGCGGGGGCCTCCTACGAGCAGTACTTC
v_call: TRBV11-2; d_call: NA; j_call: TRBJ1-1; clone_size: NA; cdr3_aa: CASSQAGHPTVATEAFF; cdr3_nt: TGTGCCAGCAGCCAAGCGGGGCATCCTACGGTGGCCACTGAAGCTTTCTTT
v_call: TRBV6-5; d_call: NA; j_call: TRBJ2-3; clone_size: NA; cdr3_aa: CASSYSGGESTDTQYF; cdr3_nt: TGTGCCAGCAGTTACTCAGGAGGGGAAAGCACAGATACGCAGTATTTT
v_call: TRBV25-1; d_call: NA; j_call: TRBJ2-7; clone_size: NA; cdr3_aa: CARRSGVYEQYF; cdr3_nt: TGTGCCAGGAGGTCAGGGGTCTACGAGCAGTACTTC
v_call: TRBV11-2; d_call: TRBD1; j_call: TRBJ1-2; clone_size: NA; cdr3_aa: CASSPATGHYGYTF; cdr3_nt: TGTGCCAGCAGCCCAGCGACAGGGCACTATGGCTACACCTTC
v_call: TRBV19; d_call: TRBD1; j_call: TRBJ1-4; clone_size: once; cdr3_aa: CATGQGRSSTNEKLFF; cdr3_nt: TGTGCCACCGGACAGGGGCGAAGTTCGACTAATGAAAAACTGTTTTTT
v_call: TRBV9; d_call: TRBD1; j_call: TRBJ1-3; clone_size: NA; cdr3_aa: CASSVEGQGINTIYF; cdr3_nt: TGTGCCAGCAGCGTAGAGGGACAGGGGATAAACACCATATATTTT
v_call: TRBV13; d_call: TRBD1; j_call: TRBJ2-7; clone_size: NA; cdr3_aa: CASSLQGRREQYF; cdr3_nt: TGTGCCAGCAGCCTACAGGGGCGGCGGGAGCAGTACTTC
v_call: TRBV19; d_call: NA; j_call: TRBJ2-3; clone_size: NA; cdr3_aa: CASSIAGGGTDTQYF; cdr3_nt: TGTGCCAGTAGTATAGCGGGCGGGGGCACAGATACGCAGTATTTT
v_call: TRBV7-8; d_call: TRBD1; j_call: TRBJ2-3; clone_size: NA; cdr3_aa: CASSLAFGQGFSDTQYF; cdr3_nt: TGTGCCAGCAGCTTAGCTTTTGGACAGGGGTTCTCAGATACGCAGTATTTT
v_call: TRBV30; d_call: NA; j_call: TRBJ2-5; clone_size: NA; cdr3_aa: CAWQRLETQYF; cdr3_nt: TGTGCCTGGCAGCGCCTGGAGACCCAGTACTTC
v_call: TRBV5-1; d_call: NA; j_call: TRBJ1-3; clone_size: NA; cdr3_aa: CASSATGYGVSGNTIYF; cdr3_nt: TGCGCCAGCAGCGCAACAGGGTATGGGGTCTCTGGAAACACCATATATTTT
v_call: TRBV5-4; d_call: NA; j_call: TRBJ1-4; clone_size: NA; cdr3_aa: CASSQPGGGEKLFF; cdr3_nt: TGTGCCAGCAGCCAACCCGGGGGGGGTGAAAAACTGTTTTTT
v_call: TRBV30; d_call: TRBD1; j_call: TRBJ1-1; clone_size: NA; cdr3_aa: CAWSVDRGRVGAFF; cdr3_nt: TGTGCCTGGAGTGTCGACAGGGGGCGAGTAGGAGCTTTCTTT
v_call: TRBV7-2; d_call: TRBD1; j_call: TRBJ1-6; clone_size: NA; cdr3_aa: CASSLRGQENSPLHF; cdr3_nt: TGTGCCAGCAGCTTACGTGGACAGGAGAACTCACCCCTCCACTTT
v_call: TRBV7-9; d_call: NA; j_call: TRBJ1-5; clone_size: NA; cdr3_aa: CASSLEQPNQPQHF; cdr3_nt: TGTGCCAGCAGCTTAGAACAGCCCAATCAGCCCCAGCATTTT
v_call: TRBV11-1; d_call: NA; j_call: TRBJ1-6; clone_size: few; cdr3_aa: CASRGQNNSPLHF; cdr3_nt: TGTGCCAGCAGGGGACAAAATAATTCACCCCTCCACTTT
v_call: TRBV5-1; d_call: TRBD2; j_call: TRBJ2-3; clone_size: NA; cdr3_aa: CASSLASRGTTDTQYF; cdr3_nt: TGCGCCAGCAGCTTGGCCTCGCGGGGGACCACAGATACGCAGTATTTT
v_call: TRBV5-1; d_call: NA; j_call: TRBJ2-2; clone_size: NA; cdr3_aa: CASSLGGFNTGELFF; cdr3_nt: TGCGCCAGCAGCTTGGGAGGTTTCAACACCGGGGAGCTGTTTTTT
v_call: TRBV2; d_call: NA; j_call: TRBJ2-2; clone_size: once; cdr3_aa: CASSQGQKNTGELFF; cdr3_nt: TGTGCCAGCAGTCAAGGACAGAAGAACACCGGGGAGCTGTTTTTT
v_call: TRBV7-9; d_call: NA; j_call: TRBJ2-5; clone_size: once; cdr3_aa: CASSPETGAQYF; cdr3_nt: TGTGCCAGCAGCCCGGAGACGGGGGCCCAGTACTTC
v_call: TRBV5-1; d_call: TRBD1; j_call: TRBJ1-4; clone_size: NA; cdr3_aa: CASSRDREGEKLFF; cdr3_nt: TGCGCCAGCAGCCGGGACAGGGAGGGAGAAAAACTGTTTTTT
v_call: TRBV19; d_call: TRBD2; j_call: TRBJ2-3; clone_size: NA; cdr3_aa: CASRPTSGLTDTQYF; cdr3_nt: TGTGCCAGTAGACCGACTAGCGGGCTCACAGATACGCAGTATTTT
v_call: TRBV6-5; d_call: TRBD2; j_call: TRBJ2-7; clone_size: NA; cdr3_aa: CASSFGLADVYEQYF; cdr3_nt: TGTGCCAGCAGTTTCGGACTAGCGGACGTTTACGAGCAGTACTTC
v_call: TRBV12-3/TRBV12-4; d_call: NA; j_call: TRBJ1-2; clone_size: NA; cdr3_aa: CASSLRAPGDYTF; cdr3_nt: TGTGCCAGCAGTTTAAGGGCGCCCGGGGACTACACCTTC
v_call: TRBV3-1/TRBV3-2; d_call: NA; j_call: TRBJ1-2; clone_size: NA; cdr3_aa: CASSPAGPDGYTF; cdr3_nt: TGTGCCAGCAGCCCCGCGGGTCCCGATGGCTACACCTTC
v_call: TRBV4-1; d_call: NA; j_call: TRBJ1-1; clone_size: few; cdr3_aa: CASSHDGGVDTEAFF; cdr3_nt: TGCGCCAGCAGCCATGATGGGGGCGTTGACACTGAAGCTTTCTTT
v_call: TRBV2; d_call: NA; j_call: TRBJ1-1; clone_size: NA; cdr3_aa: CASSEDRNTEAFF; cdr3_nt: TGTGCCAGCAGTGAAGACAGGAACACTGAAGCTTTCTTT
v_call: TRBV11-2; d_call: NA; j_call: TRBJ1-3; clone_size: once; cdr3_aa: CASSLPQTRGNTIYF; cdr3_nt: TGTGCCAGCAGCTTACCCCAGACACGAGGAAACACCATATATTTT
v_call: TRBV2; d_call: NA; j_call: TRBJ1-1; clone_size: NA; cdr3_aa: CASSERARGGTEAFF; cdr3_nt: TGTGCCAGCAGTGAACGGGCCCGGGGAGGAACTGAAGCTTTCTTT
v_call: TRBV11-1; d_call: TRBD2; j_call: TRBJ2-3; clone_size: NA; cdr3_aa: CASSLLAASTDTQYF; cdr3_nt: TGTGCCAGCAGCTTACTAGCGGCCTCCACAGATACGCAGTATTTT
v_call: TRBV30; d_call: NA; j_call: TRBJ2-7; clone_size: NA; cdr3_aa: CAWSVRGYEQYF; cdr3_nt: TGTGCCTGGAGTGTACGGGGCTACGAGCAGTACTTC
v_call: TRBV2; d_call: NA; j_call: TRBJ2-7; clone_size: NA; cdr3_aa: CASSEGDRPYEQYF; cdr3_nt: TGTGCCAGCAGTGAAGGTGACAGGCCCTACGAGCAGTACTTC
v_call: TRBV11-1; d_call: TRBD1; j_call: TRBJ2-1; clone_size: few; cdr3_aa: CASSLGTGTGMGEQFF; cdr3_nt: TGTGCCAGCAGCTTAGGGACCGGGACAGGGATGGGTGAGCAGTTCTTC